The 13 T cell receptor beta chains in this list originate from one sample, sequenced in a study of blood T cell repertoires in COVID-19. Assay used: immunoSEQ multiplex PCR; TCRdb lists only in-frame clones, some missing. The table records tens of thousands of clones, around 88% of them present only once. The sequencing sample was made of peripheral blood. The receptors originated from a woman older than 75 with acute or convalescent COVID-19.

Comments on this clone: One end of the junction does not line up with germline, which may come from a read error. The chain links TRBV7-9 to TRBJ1-3, with 11 positions matching TRBD1. The CDR3 sequence is 15 residues long. Per germline, CDR1 SEHNR and CDR2 FQNEAQ (reference sequence). The CDR3, as DNA: TGTGCCAACAGCTTTGGGACAGGGGGTGGAAACACCATATATTTT. Encoded protein: CANSFGTGGGNTIYF.

The V gene is TRBV30, the J gene TRBJ2-6, with TRBD2 as a possible D gene (5 bases). Germline V gene data show CDR1 as GTSNPN and CDR2 as SVGIG (reference sequence). This CDR3 comprises 14 residues. V gave up 6 bases and J gave up 2 bases, with 11 bases separating them. In nucleotides, the CDR3 is TGTGCCTGCCCTCGGGGAGCTGGGGCCAACGTCCTGACTTTC. Translation: CACPRGAGANVLTF.

This chain uses TRBV6-5 with TRBJ2-7, with D perhaps TRBD1 (5 bases). Trimming left V 7 bases short and J 7 bases short, with 11 bases between. The CDR3 spans 11 residues. The germline gives CDR1 MNHEY, CDR2 SVGAGI. This chain's CDR3 is CASKTVREQYF. The CDR3 nucleotides are TGTGCCAGCAAGACAGTGAGGGAGCAGTACTTC.

The CDR3 sequence: CASSFQTGGSGHHTQYF. CDR3 nucleotide sequence: TGTGCCAGCAGCTTCCAGACAGGGGGCTCCGGTCACCATACGCAGTATTTT. V gene TRBV11-3 combines with J gene TRBJ2-3; TRBD1 aligns across 10 bases. Germline trimming cut 3 bases from V and 7 bases from J; bases unmatched to any gene: 13. This CDR3 has 17 residues. CDR1 is SGHNT, CDR2 YENEEA, per germline.

A note on this clone: One end of the junction fails to match germline, which may point to a read error. This chain links TRBV27 with TRBJ2-1; possible D gene TRBD2, 6 bases. The germline V gene encodes CDR1 MNHEY and CDR2 SMNVEV (reference sequence). This CDR3 spans 15 amino acids. Here the CDR3 DNA reads TGTGCCAGCAGTCTATCCGGGACTGGTTTTGGAGAGCAGTTCTTC. Amino acid sequence: CASSLSGTGFGEQFF.

V gene TRBV7-2 combines with J gene TRBJ1-3, with D maybe TRBD1 (5 bases). V was cut by 9 bases and J by 4 bases, with 10 bases left in between. Germline lookup yields CDR1 SGHTA and CDR2 FQGNSA. The CDR3 loop spans 12 amino acids. The chain's CDR3 is CASGAVGNTIYF. CDR3 nucleotide sequence: TGTGCCAGTGGGGCCGTGGGAAACACCATATATTTT. Looking up the rest from reference TRBV7-2 and TRBJ1-3 gives the full variable domain: GAGVSQSPSNKVTEKGKDVELRCDPISGHTALYWYRQSLGQGLEFLIYFQGNSAPDKSGLPSDRFSAERTGGSVSTLTIQRTQQEDSAVYLCASGAVGNTIYFGEGSWLTVV.

The V call is TRBV11-2, the J call TRBJ1-4; 7 nucleotides match TRBD1. J lost 4 bases, V lost 4 bases, and 6 bases had no gene match. The CDR3 spans 15 residues. Germline V gene lookup returns CDR1 SGHAT and CDR2 FQNNGV. The DNA of the CDR3 is TGTGCCAGCAGCTCCTCGGGACAGTTTAATGAAAAACTGTTTTTT. It codes for CASSSSGQFNEKLFF.

The V gene is TRBV6-5, the J gene TRBJ2-3, with 8 nucleotides matching TRBD2. The CDR3 length is 15 residues. CDR1 is MNHEY, CDR2 SVGAGI, per germline. The V and J ends lost 6 bases and 3 bases, in that order; junction bases with no gene match: 8. Here the CDR3 DNA reads TGTGCCAGCAGCCCCGGGGGGGTTAGGACAGATACGCAGTATTTT. Translating gives CASSPGGVRTDTQYF.

This clone was observed a handful of times. The chain recombines TRBV15 with TRBJ2-3; TRBD2 aligns across 14 bases. V shed 1 base and J 5 bases; nucleotides not matched to a gene: 5. Germline V lookup: CDR1 LNHNV, CDR2 YYDKDF (reference sequence). The CDR3 has 17 amino acids. The CDR3 sequence: CATSRGTGTSGRDTQYF. The CDR3 DNA reads as TGTGCCACCAGCAGAGGAACCGGGACTAGCGGGAGAGATACGCAGTATTTT.

The chain has TRBV7-9 and TRBJ2-4; D might be TRBD1 (5 bases). Germline lookup yields CDR1 SEHNR and CDR2 FQNEAQ (reference sequence). This CDR3 is built from 14 residues. Deletions cut 0 bases from V and 6 bases from J, with 9 bases between. Written as DNA, the CDR3 is TGTGCCAGCAGCTTAGCGGGGCAGGGAAACATTCAGTACTTC. This encodes CASSLAGQGNIQYF.

V is TRBV6-5 and J is TRBJ2-7; TRBD2 might be the D (5 bases). Germline CDR1 and CDR2: MNHEY and SVGAGI. This CDR3 region has 13 residues. Trimming took off 10 bases at V and 4 bases at J, with 17 bases between the two ends. The CDR3 region has the DNA TGTGCCACGGTCGGACTCAGACCTTACGAGCAGTACGTC. Amino acids: CATVGLRPYEQYV.

This chain connects TRBV2 to TRBJ1-3; no reliable D call. CDR3 length: 15 residues. In germline, CDR1 is SNHLY, CDR2 FYNNEI. The V end was cut by 0 bases, the J end by 1 base, with 7 bases between. The CDR3 here is CASSEASGSGNTIYF. The CDR3 DNA reads TGTGCCAGCAGTGAAGCGTCGGGTTCTGGAAACACCATATATTTT.

The chain recombines TRBV24-1 with TRBJ1-5; no reliable D call. Germline V gene data show CDR1 as KGHDR and CDR2 as SFDVKD. V gave up 2 bases and J gave up 0 bases, with 10 bases separating them. This CDR3 contains 16 residues. CDR3 amino acids: CATSDYRSYSNQPQHF. CDR3 bases: TGTGCCACCAGTGATTACAGATCCTATAGCAATCAGCCCCAGCATTTT.